The 28 T cell receptor beta chains given below trace back to one sample, sequenced in a study of blood T cell repertoires in COVID-19. Produced via immunoSEQ multiplex PCR; TCRdb's table is partial and in-frame only. The profile shows about 310,000 clones, approximately 86% of them singletons. The sample taken for sequencing was PBMCs or T cells enriched from blood (not recorded which). These TCRs come from a woman younger than 35 who had recovered from COVID-19.

The V gene is TRBV5-1, the J gene TRBJ2-3; 13 positions agree with TRBD2. Germline-derived CDR1 and CDR2 are SGHRS and YFSETQ. The CDR3 covers 18 residues. The junction had 10 bases not matched to a gene; V was cut back by 4 bases and J by 2 bases. CDR3 nucleotides: TGCGCCAGCAGCCCGGGGACTAGCGGGGTCTCGTACACAGATACGCAGTATTTT. Amino acids: CASSPGTSGVSYTDTQYF.

This clone was counted only a few times. V gene TRBV7-2 combines with J gene TRBJ2-5; 10 bases are shared with TRBD2. The J segment lost 4 bases and the V segment lost 6 bases, leaving 14 bases of the junction unmatched. CDR3 length equals 17 residues. In germline, CDR1 is SGHTA, CDR2 FQGNSA. This CDR3 is CASRHKLAGVDGETQYF. CDR3 bases: TGTGCCAGCAGACACAAGCTAGCGGGGGTCGATGGAGAGACCCAGTACTTC.

V and J are TRBV4-1 and TRBJ2-3; TRBD2 aligns across 7 bases. V lost 4 bases and J lost 4; bases outside the gene matches: 8. The CDR3 spans 15 residues. CDR1 is MGHRA, CDR2 YSYEKL, per germline. Here the CDR3 reads CASSPLAGSADTQYF. The DNA of the CDR3 is TGCGCCAGCAGCCCATTAGCGGGTTCCGCAGATACGCAGTATTTT.

In its sample, this clone was seen a few times. The chain carries TRBV7-9 and TRBJ1-5; D is possibly TRBD1 (6 bases). With 3 bases removed from V and 7 bases from J, the gap between germline ends came to 7 bases. Germline V gives CDR1 SEHNR, CDR2 FQNEAQ (reference sequence). The CDR3 consists of 12 residues. The CDR3 nucleotides read TGTGCCAGCAGCTTTGGGGGCCAGCCCCAGCATTTT. Encoded protein: CASSFGGQPQHF.

The chain links TRBV7-9 to TRBJ2-7, with a possible D match to TRBD2 (6 bases). V gave up 5 bases and J gave up 4 bases, with 15 bases separating them. CDR1 SEHNR and CDR2 FQNEAQ come from the germline V gene (reference sequence). The CDR3 is 14 amino acids. The CDR3 loop reads CASSLVGGAYEQYF. CDR3 DNA sequence: TGTGCCAGCAGCCTGGTGGGGGGAGCTTACGAGCAGTACTTC.

The chain joins TRBV7-3 to TRBJ2-1; D is perhaps TRBD2 (6 bases). The CDR3 loop spans 14 amino acids. Germline lookup yields CDR1 SGHTA and CDR2 FQGTGA. V was clipped by 5 bases and J by 7 bases, with 15 bases between them. The DNA of the CDR3 is TGTGCCAGCAGCCCGCGGTGGGGAGGTAATGAGCAGTTCTTC. It yields the protein CASSPRWGGNEQFF.

The chain carries TRBV4-2 and TRBJ2-5, with D possibly matching TRBD2 (6 bases). This CDR3 region has 15 residues. CDR1 is LGHNA, CDR2 YNFKEQ, per germline. V gave up 3 bases and J gave up 5 bases, with 16 bases separating them. CDR3 bases: TGTGCCAGCAGCCATCATGCGGGGTTAGGGGAGACCCAGTACTTC. Its translation: CASSHHAGLGETQYF.

The chain couples TRBV30 to TRBJ2-7, with D tentatively TRBD2 (6 bases). V was cut by 3 bases and J by 2 bases, with 17 bases left in between. Germline lookup yields CDR1 GTSNPN and CDR2 SVGIG (reference sequence). The CDR3 has 15 amino acids. The CDR3 region has the DNA TGTGCCTGGAGACAACGGGGGACTTACACCTACGAGCAGTACTTC. Translation: CAWRQRGTYTYEQYF.

The chain combines TRBV7-2 with TRBJ2-1; TRBD2 agrees at 12 bases. Per the germline V gene, CDR1 is SGHTA and CDR2 is FQGNSA. The J segment lost 8 bases and the V segment lost 5 bases, leaving 10 bases of the junction unmatched. This CDR3 contains 16 residues. CDR3 region: CASSRGLAGPPDEQFF. The CDR3 DNA is TGTGCCAGCAGCCGCGGACTAGCGGGGCCCCCCGATGAGCAGTTCTTC.

CDR3 bases: TGCAGCGTTGAAGCCGGGACAGGGGACGAGCAGTACTTC. Translated, it gives CSVEAGTGDEQYF. J is TRBJ2-7 and V is TRBV29-1; 10 bases agree with TRBD1. V was pared by 1 base and J by 5 bases, with 2 bases of the junction left unmatched. Looked up from germline, CDR1 is SQVTM and CDR2 is ANQGSEA. The CDR3 has 13 residues.

The chain joins TRBV6-5 to TRBJ2-5; 11 nucleotides line up with TRBD2. The length of the CDR3 is 14 residues. J gave up 5 bases and V 11 bases, and 10 bases lay outside the gene matches. The germline CDR1 and CDR2 sequences are MNHEY and SVGAGI. The CDR3 sequence: CASGLAGGGETQYF. CDR3 DNA: TGTGCCTCGGGGCTAGCGGGGGGCGGGGAGACCCAGTACTTC.

In its sample, this clone was seen once. The gene calls are TRBV11-2 and TRBJ1-1, with a weak D call TRBD1 (5 bases). CDR3 size: 14 residues. The germline CDR1 and CDR2 sequences are SGHAT and FQNNGV. With 5 bases removed from V and 5 bases from J, the gap between germline ends came to 15 bases. CDR3 protein: CASSTSGRGTEAFF. For the CDR3, the DNA is TGTGCCAGCAGCACTTCCGGGCGGGGGACTGAAGCTTTCTTT.

J is TRBJ2-5 and V is TRBV2; 7 nucleotides agree with TRBD1. The germline CDR1 and CDR2 sequences are SNHLY and FYNNEI. The CDR3 is 12 amino acids. The V and J ends lost 8 bases and 5 bases, in that order; junction bases with no gene match: 5. CDR3 coding DNA: TGTGCCAGCGACAGGGTCGGGGAGACCCAGTACTTC. It encodes CASDRVGETQYF.

This clone came up once. The chain carries TRBV5-1 and TRBJ2-2; 9 bases are a match to TRBD1. CDR3 length: 16 amino acids. Germline trimming cut 4 bases from V and 4 bases from J; bases unmatched to any gene: 8. The germline V gene encodes CDR1 SGHRS and CDR2 YFSETQ. For the CDR3, the DNA is TGCGCCAGCAGCCCCCGAGGGACAGGGCCCACCGGGGAGCTGTTTTTT. It is translated as CASSPRGTGPTGELFF.

The rearrangement links TRBV27 to TRBJ2-5; 8 bases align to TRBD2. This CDR3 is 15 amino acids long. CDR1 is MNHEY and CDR2 is SMNVEV in the germline V gene (reference sequence). V gave up 5 bases and J gave up 1 base; unmatched junction bases: 6. The CDR3: CASSPVAGLQETQYF. DNA of the CDR3: TGTGCCAGCAGTCCTGTAGCGGGGCTCCAAGAGACCCAGTACTTC.

J is TRBJ1-1 and V is TRBV20-1; D call uncertain. V was shortened by 3 bases and J by 7 bases, with 9 bases between the two germline ends. The CDR3 is 11 residues long. From germline, CDR1 is DFQATT and CDR2 SNEGSKA (reference sequence). This CDR3 reads CSASGAGEAFF. Here the CDR3 DNA reads TGCAGTGCTAGTGGCGCTGGTGAAGCTTTCTTT.

This chain links TRBV5-4 with TRBJ2-5, with 10 nucleotides matching TRBD1. Trimming cost V 4 bases and J 5 bases; bases outside gene matches: 5. CDR3 size: 14 residues. Germline assignment: CDR1 SGHNT and CDR2 YYREEE (reference sequence). The CDR3 DNA sequence: TGTGCCAGCAGCCGGACAGGGGGGAGGGAGACCCAGTACTTC. Its translation is CASSRTGGRETQYF.

The V call is TRBV19, the J call TRBJ1-5, with D unresolved. V lost 9 bases and J 4 bases, leaving 10 bases between the germline ends. Germline V lookup: CDR1 LNHDA, CDR2 SQIVND (reference sequence). The CDR3 runs to 12 residues. In DNA, the CDR3 is TGTGCCAGCGGGGTGGCAAATCAGCCCCAGCATTTT. Translating it yields CASGVANQPQHF.

This sequence joins TRBV10-2 and TRBJ2-7, with D unresolved. V lost 3 bases, J lost 3 bases, and 6 bases lay in between. This CDR3 region has 12 residues. Per the germline V gene, CDR1 is WSHSY and CDR2 is SAAADI. This CDR3 reads CASSDFYYEQYF. CDR3 DNA sequence: TGCGCCAGCAGTGATTTTTACTACGAGCAGTACTTC.

J is TRBJ1-5 and V is TRBV7-9; D uncertain. V was shortened by 0 bases and J by 2 bases, with 20 bases between the two germline ends. In germline, CDR1 is SEHNR, CDR2 FQNEAQ (reference sequence). CDR3 length equals 19 residues. The CDR3 spells CASSLALHGKRGRNQPQHF. CDR3 nucleotide sequence: TGTGCCAGCAGCTTAGCGCTTCACGGGAAGAGAGGCCGCAATCAGCCCCAGCATTTT.

The chain employs TRBV2 and TRBJ2-3, with 9 positions matching TRBD2. This CDR3 contains 17 residues. Germline assignment: CDR1 SNHLY and CDR2 FYNNEI. Trimming at V came to 4 bases and at J to 0 bases, leaving 8 bases not matched to a gene. The CDR3 loop is CASSVRAGGVSTDTQYF. CDR3 coding DNA: TGTGCCAGCAGTGTTCGAGCGGGGGGCGTTAGCACAGATACGCAGTATTTT.

By its share, this clone is medium-sized. This CDR3 reads CASSLTTGDGYTF. CDR3 bases: TGTGCCAGCAGCCTTACGACAGGGGATGGCTACACCTTC. The rearrangement joins TRBV14 to TRBJ1-2, with 8 bases that match TRBD1. CDR1 is SGHDN, CDR2 FVKESK, per germline. The CDR3 loop spans 13 amino acids. Losses at the gene ends were 4 bases for V and 6 bases for J; bases not matched to a gene: 4.

The chain has TRBV28 and TRBJ1-3; possible D gene TRBD1, 5 bases. CDR1 is MDHEN, CDR2 SYDVKM, per germline. This CDR3 is 16 amino acids long. The V end was cut by 10 bases, the J end by 1 base, with 20 bases between. CDR3 region: CAIHPGGFYSGNTIYF. CDR3 nucleotides: TGTGCCATCCACCCTGGGGGGTTCTATTCTGGAAACACCATATATTTT.

This chain links TRBV6-5 with TRBJ1-5; D possibly corresponds to TRBD1 (6 bases). The V end was cut by 5 bases, the J end by 6 bases, with 11 bases between. CDR1 is MNHEY, CDR2 SVGAGI, per germline. This CDR3 is built from 13 residues. The CDR3: CASSPTGSQPQHF. DNA of the CDR3: TGTGCCAGCAGTCCCACAGGGTCTCAGCCCCAGCATTTT.

This chain links TRBV11-3 with TRBJ2-2; D perhaps matches TRBD2 (6 bases). Germline CDR1 SGHNT, CDR2 YENEEA. The V end was cut by 5 bases, the J end by 1 base, with 11 bases between. The CDR3 loop spans 15 amino acids. The DNA for the CDR3 is TGTGCCAGCAGCCCGGGACTGCTGAACACCGGGGAGCTGTTTTTT. It yields the protein CASSPGLLNTGELFF.

This chain joins TRBV7-2 and TRBJ2-3, with D possibly being TRBD2 (6 bases). V was pared by 1 base and J by 8 bases, with 16 bases between. This CDR3 has 15 residues. Germline assignment: CDR1 SGHTA and CDR2 FQGNSA. The CDR3 DNA follows: TGTGCCAGCAGCTTAGAAGGTGGAGGGTCAGGTACGCAGTATTTT. This translates into CASSLEGGGSGTQYF.

V is TRBV5-1 and J is TRBJ2-7; the D gene is possibly TRBD2 (6 bases). CDR1 and CDR2 from the germline V gene are SGHRS and YFSETQ. The CDR3 length is 14 residues. Trimming left V 6 bases short and J 6 bases short, with 19 bases between. CDR3 sequence: CASNWGDGMLEQYF. The CDR3 DNA sequence: TGCGCCAGCAACTGGGGGGACGGTATGCTCGAGCAGTACTTC.

J is TRBJ1-2 and V is TRBV27, with TRBD1 matching 11 bases. CDR1 and CDR2 (germline): MNHEY, SMNVEV (reference sequence). The CDR3 consists of 14 residues. V dropped 6 bases and J dropped 8; count of bases not matched to a gene: 8. The CDR3: CASRTGTGGEGYTF. As DNA, the CDR3 is TGTGCCAGCAGGACCGGGACAGGGGGGGAAGGCTACACCTTC.